This TCR beta chain was observed in a study of beta chain features in type 1 diabetes (dated by TCRdb to the late 2010s). Turning to the overall study: No differences in mean age, gender distribution, total cell number or subset yield were found between patients and healthy donors. Across all samples, fewer than 130 million sorted cells were examined, and cell number per subset correlated strongly with RNA yield. In the study, recently diagnosed type 1 diabetes patients and matched healthy donors were compared on the TCRB repertoires of their sorted circulating CD4+ T cell subsets. Regulatory and stem cell-like memory subsets were obtained from only 8 patients and roughly 8 healthy donors, while naive and central memory subsets were obtained from all 28 donors.

From each donor, a single peripheral blood sample of 90 to 150 mL on average was drawn into heparinised tubes. A BD FACSAria II was used to sort naive, central memory, regulatory and stem cell-like memory CD4+ T cells with a panel that included CD45RO, CCR7, CD25, CD127, CD95 and CD27. All sorted populations exceeded 95% purity. PBMCs were isolated right away by Lymphoprep density gradient centrifugation and were stained directly, without culture. To minimize batch effects, samples were stained and sorted in pairs, one healthy donor with one patient per experiment. The High Capacity cDNA Reverse Transcription Kit was used to reverse transcribe all of the isolated RNA, meaning that expressed TCRB transcripts were what got sequenced. Deep immunoSEQ sequencing was performed on naive, central memory and regulatory T cell samples, with an average of around 3.4 million total reads per sample. Sorted cells were lysed in RLT buffer, and RNA was extracted using DNase-treated RNeasy Micro or Mini kits according to cell number. To prevent cross-contamination, each cell subset was processed individually, whereas patient and healthy donor samples were processed jointly. The immunoSEQ multiplex PCR was used to amplify TCRB sequences from cDNA, generating 87-bp fragments that spanned the CDR3 region. Amplicons were sequenced on the Illumina HiSeq platform. The authors processed their data as follows. PCR bias was computationally corrected using synthetic template baselines, reads within Hamming distance 2 were collapsed, and singletons that could not be merged were discarded. By aligning reads against IMGT, V, D and J genes, CDR3 length, and insertions or deletions at six rearrangement sites were assigned. Within each subset, clonotype counts were normalized to sorted cell number, and only after that were true diversity and Gini coefficients computed with the tcR R package. The overlap coefficient, calculated on TCRB nucleotide sequences, was used to quantify repertoire sharing. In its TCRdb copy, this immuneACCESS table keeps in-frame sequences only and misses some clones. Where compared with another copy, unresolved V genes explain less than half of these, and the others have no known cause. The V and J calls and the clone size are those of that table, but D and trimming were determined from the DNA. The sample includes 20,000 to 30,000 clones, with around 69% observed a single time. Jointly, the top ten make up roughly 4.5% of the sample.

Study-wide findings and limitations: The naive, central memory and regulatory TCRB repertoires appeared to resemble one another more closely among patients than among healthy donors. A moderate but significant shortening of TCRB CDR3 length was observed in type 1 diabetes patients in all four CD4+ subsets. Because cDNA was sequenced instead of genomic DNA, activated cells with high expression could be over-represented, although the groups did not differ in activation or CD3 levels. Because small numbers of individuals were included in the HLA sub-analyses, any influence of HLA type on TCRB rearrangement was left unresolved. Shorter templates might have been favored by PCR, but patient and control samples were amplified and corrected together, so both groups would have been affected equally by any skew. At VDJ recombination sites, patients with type 1 diabetes made fewer insertions and deleted more nucleotides, a pattern implying thymic rearrangement abnormalities.

After removal of 7 bases from V and 5 bases from J, the junction retains 10 bases not matched to a gene. CDR1 is given as MDHEN and CDR2 as SYDVKM, both from the germline V gene. The CDR3 sequence holds 14 residues, the cysteine and phenylalanine included. Only the CDR3 DNA is retained, 42 bases long and in frame from the first base. As for this clone: It lacks a known antigen. There are no base qualities to consult, and no much larger clone falls within one base.

Sample: Tregs from blood. In light of the paper, this sample's cell subset or site label describes: regulatory CD4+ T cells. Rearrangement joined TRBV28 to TRBJ2-7, with 8 middle bases fitting TRBD1. The TCR originated in a man between 18 and 29 years old with type 1 diabetes. In nucleotide form, the sequence is TGTGCCAGCAAACCAGGGGGCGTATTTGACGAGCAGTACTTC. Translated, it reads CASKPGGVFDEQYF.